A single T cell receptor beta chain is shown here with its context. The antigen is not known. Some clones are missing from TCRdb's copy, which holds only in-frame ones; the method was immunoSEQ multiplex PCR. This sample has about 120,000 clones, with roughly nine tenths found just once. The data belong to a study of T cell responses to AZD1222 COVID-19 vaccine. There are 15 residues in the CDR3. CDR1 and CDR2 from the germline V gene are SGDLS and YYNGEE. The V end lost 4 bases, the J end lost 7 bases, and 18 bases lay between the germline ends. Findings and limits, study-wide: Among the donors, most were white British and more were female, and clonal diversity was possibly underestimated. CD4 TCRs linked to vaccination spanned spike, dominating at 160-218 and 743-854.

V usage is TRBV9 and J usage is TRBJ1-5, with D maybe TRBD1 (5 bases). This specimen consisted of peripheral blood, obtained on day 0 of AZD1222 vaccination. The clonotype was recovered from an adult in good health. Here the CDR3 DNA reads TGTGCCAGCAGCTTCGACAGCCAAACTGGGCAGCCCCAGCATTTT. Its translation: CASSFDSQTGQPQHF.